This TCR beta chain was identified during a study of low-dose radiotherapy and immunotherapy resistance in tumors. About the study: A dose of 0.5 Gy per fraction was delivered to Cohort 1 every 2 weeks, for a total of 6.5 Gy. Intravenously given cyclophosphamide 200 mg/m2 followed a two-week schedule that placed each dose one day before radiation and immunotherapy. Oral aspirin 300 mg was taken by patients daily for four cycles from cycle 1 day 1.

This clonotype was seen ten or more times. Indicated time point: before trial treatment. Ipilimumab, nivolumab, aspirin, low-dose cyclophosphamide and low-dose radiotherapy were administered to donors. V shed 4 bases and J shed 2 bases, with 11 bases lying between them. Germline loops: CDR1 MNHNY, CDR2 SVGAGI (reference sequence). CDR3 length: 14 residues. TRAV- and TRBV-specific primers, spanning alpha and beta chains, primed first-strand cDNA. With a constant-region primer and a V-primer adapter, TCRs were subjected to approximately 18 PCR cycles of amplification. TCRdb reanalysed the reads using MiXCR and keeps one entry per CDR3 protein. The data contain fewer than 90,000 distinct CDR3 sequences, around 31% of them seen just once; the ten biggest clones take up 11%.

The TCR originated in a female donor with ovarian cancer. The V call is TRBV6-6, the J call TRBJ1-1, with unresolved D. Sample: PBMCs, taken before treatment. The CDR3 loop reads CASSLPHRNTEAFF. The CDR3 nucleotides are TGTGCCAGCAGTTTGCCACATAGAAACACTGAAGCTTTCTTT.